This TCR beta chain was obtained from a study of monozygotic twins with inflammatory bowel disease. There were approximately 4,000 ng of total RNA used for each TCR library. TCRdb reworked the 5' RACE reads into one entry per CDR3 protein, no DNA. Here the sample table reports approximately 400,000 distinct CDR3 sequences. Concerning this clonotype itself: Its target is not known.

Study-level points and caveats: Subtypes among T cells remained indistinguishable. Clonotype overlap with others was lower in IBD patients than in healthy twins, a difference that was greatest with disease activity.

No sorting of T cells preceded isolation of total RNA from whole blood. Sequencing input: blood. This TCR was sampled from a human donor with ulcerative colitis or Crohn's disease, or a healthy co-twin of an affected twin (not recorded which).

CDR3 in amino acids: CASSINVPGTGRDEQYF. This chain links TRBV12-3 or TRBV12-4 with TRBJ2-7; TCRdb picks TRBD1, but there is no DNA to check that call. The CDR3 sequence is 17 residues long.